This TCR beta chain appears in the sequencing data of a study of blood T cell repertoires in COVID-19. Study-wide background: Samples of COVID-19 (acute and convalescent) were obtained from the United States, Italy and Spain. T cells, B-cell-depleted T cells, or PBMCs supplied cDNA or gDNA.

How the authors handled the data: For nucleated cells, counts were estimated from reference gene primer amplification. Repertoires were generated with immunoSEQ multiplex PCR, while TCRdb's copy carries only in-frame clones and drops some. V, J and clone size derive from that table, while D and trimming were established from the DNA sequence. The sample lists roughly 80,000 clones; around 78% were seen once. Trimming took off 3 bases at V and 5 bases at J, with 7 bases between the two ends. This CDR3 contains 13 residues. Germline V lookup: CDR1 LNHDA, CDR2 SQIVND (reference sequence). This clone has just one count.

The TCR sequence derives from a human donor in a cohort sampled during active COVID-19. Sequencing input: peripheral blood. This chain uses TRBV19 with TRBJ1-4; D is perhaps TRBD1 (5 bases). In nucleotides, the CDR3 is TGTGCCAGTAGTATTGGACAAAATGAAAAACTGTTTTTT. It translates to CASSIGQNEKLFF. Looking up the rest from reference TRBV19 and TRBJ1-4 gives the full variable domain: DGGITQSPKYLFRKEGQNVTLSCEQNLNHDAMYWYRQDPGQGLRLIYYSQIVNDFQKGDIAEGYSVSREKKESFPLTVTSAQKNPTAFYLCASSIGQNEKLFFGSGTQLSVL.